These 10 T cell receptor beta chains originate from one sample sequenced in a study of Ad26.COV2.S vaccination and SARS-CoV-2 variants. Here immunoSEQ multiplex PCR was the method, and the copy in TCRdb shows in-frame clones only, minus some. The sample holds around 450,000 clones, roughly 90% seen once. The treatment was: roughly 20 received Ad26.COV2.S at low or high dose, single or two shots; roughly 5 received placebo; per-sample allocation not given. The investigators took samples on day 63 after the first vaccine or placebo injection. Sequenced here: peripheral blood, sampled in a trial of Ad26.COV2.S vaccine versus placebo. Receptors were obtained from a person between 18 and 60 years old who received the Ad26.COV2.S COVID-19 vaccine or a placebo.

This chain connects TRBV9 to TRBJ2-2; D is uncertain. V was trimmed by 2 bases and J by 5 bases, leaving 7 bases between them. The CDR3 spans 13 residues. Germline V CDR1 and CDR2: SGDLS, YYNGEE. This CDR3 is CASSVDRTGELFF. The CDR3 DNA reads as TGTGCCAGCAGCGTCGACCGGACCGGGGAGCTGTTTTTT.

The gene calls are TRBV2 and TRBJ1-5, with 7 bases aligning to TRBD1. The CDR3 has 14 amino acids. V trimming: 5 bases; J trimming: 3 bases; junction bases outside the gene matches: 4. Germline CDR1 SNHLY, CDR2 FYNNEI. The chain's CDR3 is CASSTGADNQPQHF. In nucleotides, the CDR3 is TGTGCCAGCAGTACAGGGGCGGACAATCAGCCCCAGCATTTT.

The V and J genes are TRBV7-2 and TRBJ1-2, with 7 bases matching TRBD1. Losses at the gene ends were 1 base for V and 4 bases for J; bases not matched to a gene: 3. The CDR3 runs 14 residues. CDR1 is SGHTA, CDR2 FQGNSA, per germline. This chain's CDR3 is CASSLVGQPYGYTF. The CDR3 DNA reads TGTGCCAGCAGCTTAGTGGGACAGCCCTATGGCTACACCTTC.

V and J are TRBV5-5 and TRBJ1-5; 10 bases fit TRBD1. Per germline, CDR1 SGHKS and CDR2 YYEKEE (reference sequence). V was pared by 1 base and J by 1 base, with 8 bases of the junction left unmatched. The CDR3 is made up of 18 amino acids. The CDR3 region has the DNA TGTGCCAGCAGCTTGTTGGGGACAGGGGAGGGGAGCAATCAGCCCCAGCATTTT. This codes for CASSLLGTGEGSNQPQHF.

V gene TRBV4-3 combines with J gene TRBJ2-7, with TRBD2 as a possible D gene (5 bases). CDR1 is LGHNA, CDR2 YSLEER, per germline. The V and J ends lost 4 bases and 4 bases respectively, with 11 bases between them. CDR3 length: 13 residues. Here the CDR3 reads CASSRVEGYEQYF. The CDR3 nucleotides read TGCGCCAGCAGCCGGGTTGAGGGTTACGAGCAGTACTTC.

The chain uses TRBV27 and TRBJ1-6; 7 bases fit TRBD1. The V segment lost 4 bases and the J segment 4 bases; nucleotides outside the gene matches: 10. The germline gives CDR1 MNHEY, CDR2 SMNVEV (reference sequence). The CDR3 extends over 17 amino acids. CDR3 sequence: CASSSLTGPPYNSPLHF. Here the CDR3 DNA reads TGTGCCAGCAGTTCGTTGACAGGGCCCCCTTATAATTCACCCCTCCACTTT.

V and J are TRBV15 and TRBJ2-4; weak D call: TRBD1 (5 bases). Germline V lookup: CDR1 LNHNV, CDR2 YYDKDF (reference sequence). The CDR3 is 12 amino acids. Between the trimmed V and J ends, which lost 6 bases and 7 bases, there was a span of 10 bases. The CDR3 DNA follows: TGTGCCACCAGTCCAGGGCGGAACATTCAGTACTTC. Protein sequence: CATSPGRNIQYF. Combining the CDR3 with reference TRBV15 and TRBJ2-4 gives the whole variable domain DAMVIQNPRYQVTQFGKPVTLSCSQTLNHNVMYWYQQKSSQAPKLLFHYYDKDFNNEADTPDNFQSRRPNTSFCFLDIRSPGLGDTAMYLCATSPGRNIQYFGAGTRLSVL.

This rearrangement joins TRBV7-2 to TRBJ2-5; 10 positions agree with TRBD1. Germline trimming cut 5 bases from V and 7 bases from J; bases unmatched to any gene: 13. This CDR3 has 16 residues. Germline assignment: CDR1 SGHTA and CDR2 FQGNSA. The CDR3 loop is CASSAPSRDRGATQYF. The CDR3 bases are TGTGCCAGCAGCGCGCCTAGCCGGGACAGGGGAGCGACCCAGTACTTC.

V is TRBV10-3 and J is TRBJ1-3, with D unclear. Germline values: CDR1 ENHRY, CDR2 SYGVKD. Between the trimmed V and J ends, which lost 3 bases and 3 bases, there was a span of 9 bases. There are 14 residues in the CDR3. The CDR3, as DNA: TGTGCCATCAGTGACCGTTCGGGTGGAAACACCATATATTTT. Amino acid sequence: CAISDRSGGNTIYF.

The chain combines TRBV4-2 with TRBJ2-2; no clear D. CDR1 LGHNA and CDR2 YNFKEQ come from the germline V gene. This CDR3 is built from 14 residues. Trimming left V 4 bases short and J 7 bases short, with 13 bases between. The CDR3 protein is CASSREAWGGELFF. The CDR3 region has the DNA TGTGCCAGCAGCCGTGAGGCTTGGGGCGGGGAGCTGTTTTTT.